This T cell receptor (beta chain) was retrieved from a study of blood T cell repertoires in COVID-19. In the study overall: The United States, Italy and Spain were the sources of the acute and convalescent COVID-19 samples. From T cells, B-cell-depleted T cells, or PBMCs came the material, which was cDNA or gDNA.

Original processing methods: Nucleated cell number was recorded as an estimate derived from reference gene primer amplification. Here immunoSEQ multiplex PCR was the method, and the copy in TCRdb shows in-frame clones only, minus some. V and J calls and clone size come straight from that table; D and trimming were deduced from the DNA. The table records roughly 30,000 clones, about 78% of them present only once. V lost 3 bases and J 3 bases, leaving 8 bases between the germline ends. Germline V CDR1 and CDR2: MNHNS, SASEGT. The CDR3 covers 14 residues. This receptor was taken from an older woman with acute or convalescent COVID-19. This rearrangement joins TRBV6-1 to TRBJ2-2; D gene ambiguous. Sequencing used peripheral blood. CDR3 DNA: TGTGCCAGCAGTGAGTACAGTCACACCGGGGAGCTGTTTTTT. This encodes CASSEYSHTGELFF.